This TCR beta chain was obtained from a study of T cell repertoires in cytomegalovirus infection. Study in general: Public TCR beta signatures were indicative of both CMV infection and a matching HLA type.

TCRdb used MiXCR to reprocess the reads, holding one entry per CDR3 protein. Of 200,000 or so distinct CDR3 sequences in the sample, about 21% were seen once. CDR1 and CDR2 (germline): MGHDK, SYGVNS. J gave up 0 bases and V 3 bases, and 8 bases lay outside the gene matches. This CDR3 spans 16 amino acids. The sequence was obtained from a human donor in good health (CMV status not recorded). Some clones in this sample may be carry-over from other donors' samples. This chain joins TRBV25-1 and TRBJ2-7; 7 positions match TRBD1. The sequenced sample was PBMCs. The CDR3 nucleotides are TGTGCCAGCAGTGAGGGTCGACAGGGATCCTCCTACGAGCAGTACTTC. Amino acid sequence: CASSEGRQGSSYEQYF.